This TCR beta chain stems from a study of OX40 agonist ivuxolimab in advanced cancers. Study summary: Ivuxolimab, an agonistic anti-OX40 (CD134) antibody, was given to patients. People in dose escalation had one of these cancers: hepatocellular carcinoma, melanoma, renal cell or head and neck cancer. Two cutaneous melanoma patients and one hepatocellular carcinoma patient, three in all, had partial responses. Study conclusions and caveats: Among T cells, CD8+ cells averaged more expanded clones than CD4+ cells.

V was clipped by 6 bases and J by 5 bases, with 11 bases between them. Germline V gives CDR1 MNHEY, CDR2 SMNVEV (reference sequence). This CDR3 spans 13 amino acids. Assay: immunoSEQ multiplex PCR; the TCRdb copy retains only in-frame clones and omits some. This table has around 94,000 clones, 91% appearing once. Regarding this clone: Its antigen is as yet unknown.

Sequencing used CD4+ or CD8+ T cells sorted from blood, obtained in a trial of the OX40 agonist ivuxolimab. The TCR sequence derives from an adult with an advanced solid tumor such as melanoma, head and neck, liver or kidney cancer. V is TRBV27 and J is TRBJ2-1, with a possible D match to TRBD2 (6 bases). The chain's CDR3 is CASRSGTDNEQFF. The CDR3 bases are TGTGCCAGCAGATCCGGGACTGACAATGAGCAGTTCTTC.